These T cell receptor beta chains were read from a single sample in a study of breast tumors, draining lymph nodes, adjacent tissues. One entry per CDR3 protein results from TCRdb running MiXCR on the multiplex PCR reads. Among approximately 100,000 distinct CDR3 sequences, 21% were seen once, and the ten largest hold under 1.5%. Material for sequencing was axillary lymph node tissue. The receptors derive from a female donor with breast cancer. Some clones in this sample may be carry-over from other donors' samples. CDR3s include the opening cysteine and the closing phenylalanine or tryptophan. A D gene is named only where the DNA matches it firmly. Clone size is not always given. Where it is, it says once, few, many or a class for expanded clones.

size,D,V,J,CDR3,DNA
many,TRBD1,TRBV7-9,TRBJ1-6,CASSSNAGTGNSPLHF,TGTGCCAGCAGCTCCAATGCCGGGACAGGGAATTCACCCCTCCACTTT
.,TRBD2,TRBV5-8,TRBJ2-1,CASSSRGEPYNEQFF,TGTGCCAGCAGCTCTCGGGGGGAGCCCTACAATGAGCAGTTCTTC
many,TRBD2,TRBV7-9,TRBJ2-5,CASSPKSPSGGFQETQYF,TGTGCCAGCAGCCCCAAGTCCCCTTCGGGAGGGTTCCAAGAGACCCAGTACTTC
many,TRBD2,TRBV7-2,TRBJ2-1,CASRQYGTSGSSYNEQFF,TGTGCCAGCAGACAATACGGGACTAGCGGTAGCTCCTACAATGAGCAGTTCTTC
many,TRBD2,TRBV4-1,TRBJ2-7,CASSQGGRAGFEQYF,TGCGCCAGCAGCCAAGGTGGGAGGGCGGGATTCGAGCAGTACTTC
many,.,TRBV27,TRBJ2-7,CASSRGAGRQYF,TGTGCCAGCAGTCGGGGGGCGGGACGGCAGTACTTC
.,.,TRBV27,TRBJ1-5,CASSLGPFNQPQHF,TGTGCCAGCAGTTTAGGGCCCTTCAATCAGCCCCAGCATTTT
few,.,TRBV20-1,TRBJ2-7,CSATRSDEQYF,TGCAGTGCCACTAGGTCCGACGAGCAGTACTTC
many,.,TRBV3-1,TRBJ1-6,CASSLRDNNSPLHF,TGTGCCAGCAGCCTCCGGGACAATAATTCACCCCTCCACTTT
many,TRBD2,TRBV7-9,TRBJ2-6,CASSLGEGSGANVLTF,TGTGCCAGCAGCTTAGGGGAGGGCTCTGGGGCCAACGTCCTGACTTTC
.,.,TRBV5-1,TRBJ1-6,CASSREYNSPLHF,TGCGCCAGCAGCAGGGAATATAATTCACCCCTCCACTTT
many,TRBD1,TRBV19,TRBJ1-6,CASETGLGSPLHF,TGTGCCTCCGAGACAGGGCTTGGATCACCCCTCCACTTT
many,.,TRBV29-1,TRBJ1-4,CSVEDPGKLFF,TGCAGCGTTGAAGATCCCGGAAAACTGTTTTTT
many,.,TRBV5-8,TRBJ2-7,CASSFSGTSYEQYF,TGTGCCAGCAGCTTTTCCGGGACTTCCTACGAGCAGTACTTC
medium-sized,TRBD1,TRBV7-8,TRBJ2-7,CASSSYRGRPYEQYF,TGTGCCAGCAGCTCATACAGGGGGCGCCCCTACGAGCAGTACTTC
.,TRBD2,TRBV9,TRBJ2-7,CASSVRAGGPSEQYF,TGTGCCAGCAGCGTAAGGGCGGGAGGGCCGAGCGAGCAGTACTTC
many,TRBD1,TRBV5-4,TRBJ1-2,CASSYGQGDYGYTF,TGTGCCAGCAGCTACGGACAGGGAGACTATGGCTACACCTTC
many,.,TRBV28,TRBJ1-6,CASSYTRDSPLHF,TGTGCCAGCAGTTACACAAGGGACTCACCCCTCCACTTT
.,TRBD2,TRBV5-4,TRBJ2-5,CATEGGVRGGGETQYF,TGTGCCACCGAGGGTGGCGTCCGGGGGGGGGGTGAGACCCAGTACTTC
many,TRBD2,TRBV4-2,TRBJ2-5,CASSQYLPGTSGSKETQYF,TGTGCCAGCAGCCAATACTTACCCGGGACTAGCGGGAGCAAGGAGACCCAGTACTTC
many,.,TRBV6-6,TRBJ1-5,CASSYSTGAFNQPQHF,TGTGCCAGCAGTTACTCGACAGGAGCCTTCAATCAGCCCCAGCATTTT
many,TRBD1,TRBV20-1,TRBJ2-7,CSAKSGQGIHEQYF,TGCAGTGCAAAATCGGGACAGGGCATACACGAGCAGTACTTC
many,.,TRBV28,TRBJ2-7,CASIASQAGEQYF,TGTGCCAGCATTGCCTCTCAGGCGGGGGAGCAGTACTTC
many,TRBD2,TRBV9,TRBJ2-3,CASSGPSTSGRGGTDTQYF,TGTGCCAGCAGCGGGCCGTCGACTAGCGGGAGGGGTGGCACAGATACGCAGTATTTT
many,.,TRBV7-8,TRBJ2-2,CASNRARNTGELFF,TGTGCCAGCAACCGGGCTAGGAACACCGGGGAGCTGTTTTTT